This TCR beta chain stems from a study of vaccination and CD4 T cells after COVID-19. Of note for this clonotype: The antigen remains undetermined.

Cultured CD4+ T cell DNA underwent sequencing with the Oncomine TCR Beta short-read assay. One entry per CDR3 protein, called by TCRdb with MiXCR from the PCR reads. The sample has about 7,000 distinct CDR3 sequences, about 54% seen once. The treatment is: approximately 10-day PBMC culture with coronavirus spike peptide pools or control peptides (ViraFEST assay). Half the growth medium was swapped for new IL-2 medium on days 3 and 7. The sequence was collected from a human donor who had recovered from COVID-19. What was sequenced was CD4+ T cells from blood, cultured in vitro.

CDR3 DNA sequence: TGTGCCAGCAGTTTGGGACAGGTTGGCACAGATACGCAGTATTTT. As protein: CASSLGQVGTDTQYF. The chain is built from TRBV6-5 and TRBJ2-3; 8 nucleotides agree with TRBD1. The germline V gene encodes CDR1 MNHEY and CDR2 SVGAGI. The CDR3 is 15 amino acids. The V gene end was trimmed by 4 bases and the J gene end by 1 base; junction bases not matched to a gene: 4.